A single sample gave rise to the 15 T cell receptor beta chains below, sequenced in a study of T cells in Graves' hyperthyroidism and ophthalmopathy. The source material, RNA transcripts, was used to amplify TCR beta CDR3 regions. Initially, a first-round RT-PCR of the TCR CDR3 employed the HTBI primer set. TCRdb re-derived calls from the multiplex PCR reads in MiXCR, one entry per CDR3 protein. The top ten clones hold 8.4% of a sample with roughly 740,000 distinct CDR3 sequences, about a sixth of them seen once. Specimen: blood. The origin of the receptors is a man aged 18 to 35 with Graves' hyperthyroidism.

This clonotype was counted at least ten times. The junction departs from the called germline gene at one end, perhaps through a read error. The chain recombines TRBV6-2 or TRBV6-3 with TRBJ1-5; TRBD1 aligns across 9 bases. The CDR3 runs 18 residues. Germline V gene lookup returns CDR1 MNHEY and CDR2 SVGEGT. CDR3 in amino acids: CASNYGRTGTGSSQPQHF. Written as DNA, the CDR3 is TGTGCCAGCAATTACGGACGGACCGGGACAGGGTCCTCTCAGCCCCAGCATTTT.

The rearrangement links TRBV4-1 to TRBJ2-5; D uncertain. V was cut by 3 bases and J by 4 bases, with 9 bases left in between. This CDR3 comprises 13 residues. The V gene's germline CDR1 is MGHRA and CDR2 YSYEKL. CDR3 residues: CASSHLVGETQYF. As DNA, the CDR3 is TGCGCCAGCAGCCATCTGGTGGGAGAGACCCAGTACTTC.

The chain recombines TRBV4-1 with TRBJ1-6; the D gene is possibly TRBD1 (6 bases). The CDR3 loop spans 17 amino acids. Per the germline V gene, CDR1 is MGHRA and CDR2 is YSYEKL. V was clipped by 2 bases and J by 3 bases, with 14 bases between them. CDR3 bases: TGCGCCAGCAGCCAACTCCTTCGACAGGACTATAATTCACCCCTCCACTTT. This gives the protein CASSQLLRQDYNSPLHF.

The chain is built from TRBV2 and TRBJ1-4, with TRBD1 matching 9 bases. J lost 11 bases, V lost 8 bases, and 18 bases had no gene match. CDR1 SNHLY and CDR2 FYNNEI come from the germline V gene. CDR3 size: 16 residues. The CDR3: CASQPEVGQGFRKLFF. The CDR3 DNA reads as TGTGCCAGCCAACCAGAAGTGGGACAGGGTTTTCGGAAACTGTTTTTT.

This clonotype has just a few counts. This chain uses TRBV6-5 with TRBJ2-1; a weak D match, TRBD1 (6 bases). CDR1 is MNHEY, CDR2 SVGAGI, per germline. The CDR3 sequence is 17 residues long. Trimming removed 2 bases at V and 5 bases at J, with 19 bases between. In nucleotides, the CDR3 is TGTGCCAGCAGTTACGGCTTTGGTACAGGGCCCGACAATGAGCAGTTCTTC. Amino acid sequence: CASSYGFGTGPDNEQFF.

This clonotype was found many times. The rearrangement links TRBV27 to TRBJ2-2; D ambiguous. Germline V gene data show CDR1 as MNHEY and CDR2 as SMNVEV (reference sequence). Deletions cut 2 bases from V and 4 bases from J, with 14 bases between. CDR3 size: 16 residues. As DNA, the CDR3 is TGTGCCAGCAGTTTAAAGGCGAAGTCGCTCACCGGGGAGCTGTTTTTT. Translated, it gives CASSLKAKSLTGELFF.

The chain is built from TRBV6-1 and TRBJ2-1; the D is unclear. V was pared by 6 bases and J by 7 bases, with 7 bases between. Germline CDR1 and CDR2: MNHNS and SASEGT. CDR3 length: 11 amino acids. The CDR3 sequence is CASRATNEQFF. CDR3 in DNA: TGTGCCAGCAGAGCCACAAATGAGCAGTTCTTC.

This clonotype occurred many times. This CDR3 reads CASSLGWREVSETQYF. The CDR3 bases are TGTGCCAGCAGTCTGGGATGGCGGGAGGTGTCAGAGACCCAGTACTTC. The rearrangement joins TRBV12-3 or TRBV12-4 to TRBJ2-5, with 8 bases matching TRBD2. The length of the CDR3 is 16 residues. Trimming removed 5 bases from V and 4 bases from J; junction bases left unmatched: 12.

At least ten counts were recorded for this clonotype. The chain couples TRBV7-9 to TRBJ2-5, with TRBD1 identical over 11 bases. The CDR3 spans 15 residues. V lost 4 bases to trimming and J lost 4 bases; unmatched junction nucleotides: 5. The germline CDR1 and CDR2 sequences are SEHNR and FQNEAQ (reference sequence). The CDR3 coding sequence is TGTGCCAGCAGCTCGGACAGGGGGCATATAGAGACCCAGTACTTC. Residues: CASSSDRGHIETQYF.

The chain recombines TRBV10-3 with TRBJ1-2; 9 nucleotides align to TRBD1. The CDR3 spans 14 residues. In germline, CDR1 is ENHRY, CDR2 SYGVKD. J gave up 2 bases and V 6 bases, and 4 bases lay outside the gene matches. The CDR3 region is CAIRLDRGNYGYTF. CDR3 bases: TGTGCCATCAGGCTGGACAGGGGCAACTATGGCTACACCTTC.

V is TRBV20-1 and J is TRBJ2-2; 7 nucleotides agree with TRBD2. This CDR3 contains 13 residues. CDR1 is DFQATT and CDR2 is SNEGSKA in the germline V gene (reference sequence). J gave up 5 bases and V 5 bases, and 5 bases lay outside the gene matches. This chain's CDR3 is CSAPMGGTGELFF. CDR3 sequence (DNA): TGCAGTGCTCCCATGGGAGGGACCGGGGAGCTGTTTTTT.

This chain links TRBV7-8 with TRBJ2-7, with 11 bases matching TRBD2. Germline lookup yields CDR1 SGHVS and CDR2 FQNEAQ. Unmatched junction bases numbered 6, after V lost 4 bases and J lost 1 base. The CDR3 is 16 residues long. The CDR3 spells CASSYQTSGASYEQYF. CDR3 sequence (DNA): TGTGCCAGCAGCTACCAGACTAGCGGGGCGTCCTACGAGCAGTACTTC.

This clonotype has ten or more counts. This sequence joins TRBV28 and TRBJ1-1; D possibly corresponds to TRBD1 (6 bases). Germline loops: CDR1 MDHEN, CDR2 SYDVKM. V lost 6 bases to trimming and J lost 1 base, with 15 bases between them. This CDR3 has 15 amino acids. This CDR3 is CASSPLGGANTEAFF. As DNA, the CDR3 is TGTGCCAGCAGCCCTCTTGGGGGCGCGAACACTGAAGCTTTCTTT.

This clonotype was recorded many times. The chain uses TRBV11-1 and TRBJ2-7, with TRBD2 as a possible D gene (6 bases). This CDR3 comprises 14 residues. Germline V lookup: CDR1 SGHAT, CDR2 FQDESV (reference sequence). The V end lost 5 bases, the J end lost 3 bases, and 14 bases lay between the germline ends. CDR3 residues: CASSIGLTLYEQYF. The DNA for the CDR3 is TGTGCCAGCAGCATCGGACTAACCCTCTACGAGCAGTACTTC.

The chain couples TRBV24-1 to TRBJ2-1, with 9 bases that match TRBD2. This CDR3 spans 15 amino acids. Germline V gene sequence: CDR1 KGHDR, CDR2 SFDVKD. V trimming: 5 bases; J trimming: 2 bases; junction bases outside the gene matches: 3. CDR3 residues: CATSGIAGAYNEQFF. CDR3 nucleotides: TGTGCCACCAGTGGGATAGCGGGAGCCTACAATGAGCAGTTCTTC.